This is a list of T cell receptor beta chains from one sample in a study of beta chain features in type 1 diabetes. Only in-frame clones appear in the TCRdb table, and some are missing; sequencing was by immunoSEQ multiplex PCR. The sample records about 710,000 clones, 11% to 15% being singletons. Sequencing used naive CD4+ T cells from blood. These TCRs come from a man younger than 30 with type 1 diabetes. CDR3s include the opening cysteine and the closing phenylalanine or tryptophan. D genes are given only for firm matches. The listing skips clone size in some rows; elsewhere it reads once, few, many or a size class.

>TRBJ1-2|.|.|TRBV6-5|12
TGTGCCAGCAGGGGGTGGGCTTCGGGCTACACCTTC
CASRGWASGYTF
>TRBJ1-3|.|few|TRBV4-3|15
TGCGCCAGCAGCCTCCACAGGACCTCTGGAAACACCATATATTTT
CASSLHRTSGNTIYF
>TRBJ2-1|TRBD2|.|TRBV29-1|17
TGCAGCGTTGGGGGAGAGCGGGGGGCCCATGCCCGGCCTGAGCAGTTCTTC
CSVGGERGAHARPEQFF
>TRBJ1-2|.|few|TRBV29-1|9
TGCAGCGTAATCGATGGCTACACCTTC
CSVIDGYTF
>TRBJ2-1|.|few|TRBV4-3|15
TGCGCCAGCAGCTATGCGGGACAGAGTCACAATGAGCAGTTCTTC
CASSYAGQSHNEQFF
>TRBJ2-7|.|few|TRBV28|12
TGTGCCAGCAGTTTAGTGGGCCACGAGCAGTACTTC
CASSLVGHEQYF
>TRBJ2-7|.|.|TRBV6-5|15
TGTGCCAGCAGTTACTCGGGCCCGAGCTCCTACGAGCAGTACTTC
CASSYSGPSSYEQYF
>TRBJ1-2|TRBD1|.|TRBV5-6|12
TGTGCCAGCGGCAGGGGGACGGATGGCTACACCTTC
CASGRGTDGYTF
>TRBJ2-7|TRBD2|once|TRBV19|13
TGTGCCAGTACCACGACTAGCGGGAACGAGCAGTACTTC
CASTTTSGNEQYF
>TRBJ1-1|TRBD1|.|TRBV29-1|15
TGCAGCGCCAAGCGGGCAGGGGGCTTCGGCACTGAAGCTTTCTTT
CSAKRAGGFGTEAFF
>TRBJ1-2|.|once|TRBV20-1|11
TGCAGTGCAGTACAGGGACACGGCTACACCTTC
CSAVQGHGYTF
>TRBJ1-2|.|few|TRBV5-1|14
TGCGCCAGCAGCTCGCCCGGACAGAACTATGGCTACACCTTC
CASSSPGQNYGYTF
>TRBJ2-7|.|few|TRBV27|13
TGTGCCAGCATCAGGTATGGGACGACAAAGCAGTACTTC
CASIRYGTTKQYF
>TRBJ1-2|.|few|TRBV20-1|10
TGCAGTGCAAGGGAGTATGGCTACACCTTC
CSAREYGYTF
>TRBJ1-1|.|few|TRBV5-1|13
TGCGCCAGCAGCCCATCGACAGGAACTGAAGCTTTCTTT
CASSPSTGTEAFF
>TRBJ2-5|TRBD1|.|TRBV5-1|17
TGCGCCAGCAGCTTGTCCCAGCAGACAGGGCTGGGGGAGACCCAGTACTTC
CASSLSQQTGLGETQYF
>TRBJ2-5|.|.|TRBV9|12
TGTGCCAGCAGCGTGGACCAAGAGACCCAGTACTTC
CASSVDQETQYF
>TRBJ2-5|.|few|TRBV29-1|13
TGCAGCGTCATACAGGGAACACAAGAGACCCAGTACTTC
CSVIQGTQETQYF
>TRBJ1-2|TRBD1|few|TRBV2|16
TGTGCCAGCAGTGGAGGCCTGACAGGGGCGGGCTATGGCTACACCTTC
CASSGGLTGAGYGYTF
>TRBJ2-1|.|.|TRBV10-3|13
TGTGCCATCAGTGATCAGGGACTCCCGGTGGAGTTCTTC
CAISDQGLPVEFF